This TCR beta chain was recovered during a study of neoadjuvant anti-PD-1 for oral cavity cancer. Worth noting for this clone: Antigen specificity is unknown.

Whole-study findings and limits: With three patients per group, TCR findings need larger cohorts.

Trimming removed 6 bases at V and 4 bases at J, with 9 bases between. This CDR3 has 12 residues. Looked up from germline, CDR1 is SEHNR and CDR2 is FQNEAQ (reference sequence). Blood libraries mostly used 450 to 550 ng genomic DNA, six replicates each. Clones were read by immunoSEQ multiplex PCR, and TCRdb kept only the in-frame ones, dropping some. This sample carries 65,000 to 95,000 clones, around 80% of them seen once, and the ten largest clones take around 3.2%. Stage II-IVA oral cavity squamous cell carcinoma was new and untreated by systemic or radiation therapy. This receptor was identified in a person aged 35 to 85 with oral cavity squamous cell carcinoma. Sequences were derived from PBMCs, sampled before nivolumab (anti-PD-1) treatment. The V gene is TRBV7-9, the J gene TRBJ1-1, with D maybe TRBD1 (6 bases). The CDR3 loop is CASSSRGTEAFF. CDR3 nucleotide sequence: TGTGCCAGCAGTAGCAGGGGCACTGAAGCTTTCTTT.